The clone carrying this T cell receptor (beta chain) was recorded once. Its target is not known. Other DNA sequences in the same sample also yield this CDR3. Sequenced by immunoSEQ multiplex PCR; TCRdb stores in-frame clones only, minus some. The sample includes about 350,000 clones, 88% seen only once; the top ten take about 6.4%. Deletions cut 1 base from V and 7 bases from J, with 5 bases between. CDR1 and CDR2 from the germline V gene are LNHDA and SQIVND (reference sequence). The CDR3 spans 12 residues. This record comes from a study of Ad26.COV2.S vaccination and SARS-CoV-2 variants. Overall study results and limits: Analytic work on TCR breadth and depth might have understated the full extent of total T cell responses.

Described treatment: some 19 received Ad26.COV2.S at low or high dose, single or two shots; five or six received placebo; per-sample allocation not given. After the first vaccine or placebo injection, samples were drawn on day 63. The sample in question was peripheral blood, obtained in a trial of Ad26.COV2.S vaccine versus placebo. The TCR was taken from a person between 18 and 60 years old who received the Ad26.COV2.S COVID-19 vaccine or a placebo. This chain connects TRBV19 to TRBJ1-5; D remains unclear. In DNA, the CDR3 is TGTGCCAGTAGTATAGTGGGGCAGCCCCAGCATTTT. Amino acid sequence: CASSIVGQPQHF.